The TCR beta chain under discussion was sequenced for a study of a mutant IDH1 vaccine in newly diagnosed glioma. Across the whole study: Eight vaccine injections were given to patients in weeks 1, 3, 5, 7, 11, 15, 19 and 23. Treated patients had a mean age of around 40 years and a sex split that was roughly 60% male and approximately 40% female. Study results and caveats: Immune responses arising from the vaccine appeared in about 93% of patients.

In its sample, this clone was seen a few times. Its cognate antigen is unknown. Time point in this sample: week 5, during vaccination. Vaccine doses each comprised 300 ug of mutant IDH1 20-mer peptide, with topical imiquimod. Every donor had a new WHO grade 3 or 4 astrocytoma that was IDH1-mutant, with loss of nuclear ATRX. The germline CDR1 and CDR2 sequences are SNHLY and FYNNEI. CDR3 length: 14 residues. The V and J ends lost 7 bases and 2 bases respectively, with 13 bases between them. The data were produced by immunoSEQ multiplex PCR, yet TCRdb's version contains in-frame clones alone and is incomplete. The table includes nearly 35,000 clones, about four fifths detected once.

This specimen consisted of PBMCs, obtained from a glioma patient whose treatment included an IDH1 peptide vaccine. The sequence derives from a man between 25 and 39 years old with glioma. This sequence joins TRBV2 and TRBJ2-3; a weak D match, TRBD2 (6 bases). CDR3 residues: CASTISGNTDTQYF. The DNA of the CDR3 is TGTGCCAGCACCATTAGCGGTAACACAGATACGCAGTATTTT.